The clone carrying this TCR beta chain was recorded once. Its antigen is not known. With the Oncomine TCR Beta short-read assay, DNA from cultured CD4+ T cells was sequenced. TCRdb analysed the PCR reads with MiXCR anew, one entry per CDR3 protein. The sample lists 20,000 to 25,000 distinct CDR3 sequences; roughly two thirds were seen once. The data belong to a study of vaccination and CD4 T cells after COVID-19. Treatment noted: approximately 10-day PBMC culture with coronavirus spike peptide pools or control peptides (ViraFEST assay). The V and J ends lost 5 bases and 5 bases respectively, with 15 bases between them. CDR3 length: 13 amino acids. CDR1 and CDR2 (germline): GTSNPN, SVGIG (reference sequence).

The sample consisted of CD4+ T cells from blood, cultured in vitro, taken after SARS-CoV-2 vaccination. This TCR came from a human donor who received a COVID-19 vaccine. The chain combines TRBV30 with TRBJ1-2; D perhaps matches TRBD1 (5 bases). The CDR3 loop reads CAWQGRSFYGYTF. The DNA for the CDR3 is TGTGCCTGGCAGGGACGGTCTTTTTATGGCTACACCTTC. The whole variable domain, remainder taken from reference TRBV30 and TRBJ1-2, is SQTIHQWPATLVQPVGSPLSLECTVEGTSNPNLYWYRQAAGRGLQLLFYSVGIGQISSEVPQNLSASRPQDRQFILSSKKLLLSDSGFYLCAWQGRSFYGYTFGSGTRLTVV.